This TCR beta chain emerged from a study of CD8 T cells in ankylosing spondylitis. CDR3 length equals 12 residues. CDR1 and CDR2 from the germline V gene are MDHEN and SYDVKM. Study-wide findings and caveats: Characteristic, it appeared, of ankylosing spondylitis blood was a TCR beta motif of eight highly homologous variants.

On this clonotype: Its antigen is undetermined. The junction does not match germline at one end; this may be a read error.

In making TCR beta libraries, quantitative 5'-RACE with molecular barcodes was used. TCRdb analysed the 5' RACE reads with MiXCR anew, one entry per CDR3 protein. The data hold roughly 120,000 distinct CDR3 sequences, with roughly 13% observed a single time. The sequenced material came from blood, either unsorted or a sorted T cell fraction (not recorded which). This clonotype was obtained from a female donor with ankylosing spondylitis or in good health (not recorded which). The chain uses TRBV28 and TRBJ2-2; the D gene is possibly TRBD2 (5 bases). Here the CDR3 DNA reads TGTGCCAGCAGTCATCTAACCGGGGAGCTGCTTTTT. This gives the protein CASSHLTGELLF.